This T cell receptor beta chain was captured by sequencing in a study of beta chain features in type 1 diabetes. Study-level information: Patient and healthy donor groups were alike in age, gender and cell yields. Points from the study as a whole: cDNA-based reads could over-represent cells with high TCR expression. Across all four CD4+ subsets, people with type 1 diabetes showed modestly shorter TCRB CDR3s.

To note about this clone: Its antigen is undetermined.

TCRB transcripts that were expressed got sequenced, as all of the isolated RNA had been reverse transcribed. Profiled with immunoSEQ multiplex PCR; TCRdb holds only in-frame clones, not every one. This sample has about 370,000 clones, with 9.5% to 10% found just once. The CDR3 runs 14 residues. Germline CDR1 reads SGHTA; CDR2 reads FQGTGA. Deletions cut 1 base from V and 8 bases from J, with 12 bases between. The J gene is TRBJ2-1, the V gene TRBV7-3; D unresolved. What was sequenced was central memory CD4+ T cells from blood. The receptor was derived from a young man with type 1 diabetes. Here the CDR3 reads CASSLSVIGYEQFF. The CDR3 DNA follows: TGTGCCAGCAGCTTAAGCGTTATTGGCTATGAGCAGTTCTTC. The complete variable domain, with remaining parts taken from reference TRBV7-3 and TRBJ2-1, reads GAGVSQTPSNKVTEKGKYVELRCDPISGHTALYWYRQSLGQGPEFLIYFQGTGAADDSGLPNDRFFAVRPEGSVSTLKIQRTERGDSAVYLCASSLSVIGYEQFFGPGTRLTVL.